Below are 29 T cell receptor beta chains sequenced from a single sample in a study of blood T cell repertoires in COVID-19. Measured with immunoSEQ multiplex PCR; TCRdb has only the in-frame clones, and not every one. The sample yields just under 90,000 clones, about 88% seen once. Sequenced input: peripheral blood. The receptor source for this set is a woman of 80 years or more with acute or convalescent COVID-19.

V usage is TRBV18 and J usage is TRBJ2-2, with 7 positions matching TRBD2. The CDR3 extends over 18 amino acids. Germline lookup yields CDR1 KGHSH and CDR2 LQKENI. Unmatched junction bases numbered 15, after V lost 2 bases and J lost 6 bases. This CDR3 is CASSPKTAGVVTSGELFF. The CDR3 nucleotides are TGTGCCAGCTCACCAAAAACGGCGGGAGTGGTTACCTCCGGGGAGCTGTTTTTT.

The chain links TRBV25-1 to TRBJ1-5; D might be TRBD1 (5 bases). Germline CDR1 reads MGHDK; CDR2 reads SYGVNS. V dropped 7 bases and J dropped 0 bases, with 13 bases sitting between them. The CDR3 loop spans 15 amino acids. The CDR3 DNA reads TGTGCCAGCAATAGGGAGGGACGTAGCAATCAGCCCCAGCATTTT. Translation: CASNREGRSNQPQHF.

This clone was seen just once. V and J are TRBV11-2 and TRBJ1-3; D may be TRBD1 (6 bases). The CDR3 loop spans 16 amino acids. Trimming stripped 4 bases from V and 1 base from J, with 14 bases between. Germline lookup yields CDR1 SGHAT and CDR2 FQNNGV. CDR3 region: CASSSGGLGSGNTIYF. CDR3 DNA: TGTGCCAGCAGCTCCGGGGGGCTGGGGTCTGGAAACACCATATATTTT.

The V call is TRBV19, the J call TRBJ2-7; D may be TRBD2 (5 bases). The CDR3 is 15 residues long. Trimming pared 3 bases from V and 4 bases from J, leaving 16 bases between. Germline-derived CDR1 and CDR2 are LNHDA and SQIVND (reference sequence). As DNA, the CDR3 is TGTGCCAGTAGTATGAGTCGGACGTGGAGGTACGAGCAGTACTTC. Translating it yields CASSMSRTWRYEQYF.

The rearrangement joins TRBV5-5 to TRBJ1-1; D may be TRBD1 (6 bases). This CDR3 is built from 19 residues. CDR1 is SGHKS and CDR2 is YYEKEE in the germline V gene (reference sequence). The V gene lost 1 base and the J gene lost 0 bases, with 22 bases spanning the gap. The CDR3 region has the DNA TGTGCCAGCAGCTTGCGGGGGGCCGGGACACTTATCTTGAACACTGAAGCTTTCTTT. It codes for CASSLRGAGTLILNTEAFF.

This chain links TRBV9 with TRBJ2-5, with TRBD2 as a possible D gene (6 bases). V shed 2 bases and J shed 1 base, with 9 bases lying between them. Germline values: CDR1 SGDLS, CDR2 YYNGEE. CDR3 length equals 14 residues. CDR3 sequence reads: CASSVGTFQETQYF. CDR3 DNA sequence: TGTGCCAGCAGCGTGGGGACTTTCCAAGAGACCCAGTACTTC.

This clone was found a few times. The chain recombines TRBV19 with TRBJ1-3; D is ambiguous. The CDR3 length is 15 residues. The V end lost 4 bases, the J end lost 0 bases, and 10 bases lay between the germline ends. Per germline, CDR1 LNHDA and CDR2 SQIVND (reference sequence). CDR3 sequence reads: CASSTTVSSGNTIYF. Written as DNA, the CDR3 is TGTGCCAGTAGTACCACGGTTTCCTCTGGAAACACCATATATTTT.

V usage is TRBV2 and J usage is TRBJ2-7, with D possibly matching TRBD1 (6 bases). Per the germline V gene, CDR1 is SNHLY and CDR2 is FYNNEI. The V gene lost 3 bases and the J gene lost 3 bases, with 21 bases spanning the gap. The CDR3 totals 17 residues. CDR3 bases: TGTGCCAGCAGTGAGCTGTTTAATAGGGCAGGGGTCTACGAGCAGTACTTC. Translation gives CASSELFNRAGVYEQYF.

The rearrangement joins TRBV20-1 to TRBJ2-7; the match to TRBD2 covers 12 bases. J was trimmed by 5 bases and V by 3 bases; bases with no gene match: 8. CDR3 size: 15 residues. From germline, CDR1 is DFQATT and CDR2 SNEGSKA (reference sequence). Written as DNA, the CDR3 is TGCAGTGCTAGTCTCTTGACTAGCGGGAGAAACGAGCAGTACTTC. This encodes CSASLLTSGRNEQYF.

The chain links TRBV5-5 to TRBJ2-2; D might be TRBD2 (5 bases). The V end was cut by 0 bases, the J end by 6 bases, with 12 bases between. CDR1 is SGHKS, CDR2 YYEKEE, per germline (reference sequence). The CDR3 covers 15 residues. In nucleotides, the CDR3 is TGTGCCAGCAGCTTGGTTACGGGGATGGCCGGGGAGCTGTTTTTT. This translates into CASSLVTGMAGELFF.

The CDR3 spells CASSGLAGENEQFF. The CDR3 DNA reads as TGTGCCAGCAGTGGGCTAGCGGGGGAAAATGAGCAGTTCTTC. V gene TRBV2 combines with J gene TRBJ2-1, with 10 bases identical to TRBD2. V lost 4 bases to trimming and J lost 7 bases; unmatched junction nucleotides: 4. The CDR3 contains 14 residues. Germline CDR1 reads SNHLY; CDR2 reads FYNNEI. The full variable domain, completed using reference TRBV2 and TRBJ2-1, is EPEVTQTPSHQVTQMGQEVILRCVPISNHLYFYWYRQILGQKVEFLVSFYNNEISEKSEIFDDQFSVERPDGSNFTLKIRSTKLEDSAMYFCASSGLAGENEQFFGPGTRLTVL.

This chain connects TRBV29-1 to TRBJ2-3; 9 bases are shared with TRBD1. Germline V gene lookup returns CDR1 SQVTM and CDR2 ANQGSEA. CDR3 length: 17 residues. V lost 6 bases, J lost 2 bases, and 15 bases stayed unmatched. The CDR3 DNA is TGCAGCGTGATCGGGACAGGGTTCTCTCCCTACACAGATACGCAGTATTTT. This translates into CSVIGTGFSPYTDTQYF.

The chain recombines TRBV21-1 with TRBJ1-6. TRBV21-1 is described as a pseudogene. This CDR3 has 19 amino acids. CDR3 coding DNA: TGTGCCAGCAGCAAAGTAGAAGGAGGGGCCGTCTCCTATAATTCACCCCTCCACTTT. It yields the protein CASSKVEGGAVSYNSPLHF.

V and J are TRBV3-1 (or the pseudogene TRBV3-2) and TRBJ1-5; no definite D call. Germline V gene sequence: CDR1 LGHDT, CDR2 YNNKEL (reference sequence). This CDR3 contains 13 residues. Trimming left V 0 bases short and J 3 bases short, with 3 bases between. The CDR3 region has the DNA TGTGCCAGCAGCCAAGACTACAATCAGCCCCAGCATTTT. This sequence encodes CASSQDYNQPQHF.

The chain joins TRBV6-5 to TRBJ1-4, with 7 nucleotides matching TRBD1. The ends lost 11 bases at V and 8 bases at J; junction bases unmatched: 11. The CDR3 has 13 residues. CDR1 and CDR2 from the germline V gene are MNHEY and SVGAGI. Here the CDR3 DNA reads TGTGCCGCCCAAGGGACAGCAGGGGAAAAACTGTTTTTT. It codes for CAAQGTAGEKLFF.

This sequence joins TRBV10-3 and TRBJ1-5, with a possible D match to TRBD1 (5 bases). This CDR3 comprises 15 residues. Trimming cost V 3 bases and J 1 base, with 10 bases left between them. Per germline, CDR1 ENHRY and CDR2 SYGVKD. In DNA, the CDR3 is TGTGCCATCAGTGACTCGGCAGGGAGCAATCAGCCCCAGCATTTT. Its translation: CAISDSAGSNQPQHF.

The chain carries TRBV2 and TRBJ2-6, with D unresolved. V lost 7 bases to trimming and J lost 0 bases, with 7 bases between them. The CDR3 length is 14 residues. Per the germline V gene, CDR1 is SNHLY and CDR2 is FYNNEI. CDR3 loop: CASIRDSGANVLTF. The DNA of the CDR3 is TGTGCCAGCATCCGAGACTCTGGGGCCAACGTCCTGACTTTC.

This clone has only a few counts. The chain is built from TRBV7-2 and TRBJ1-1, with D unclear. V shed 2 bases and J shed 6 bases, with 10 bases lying between them. The CDR3 runs 13 residues. Germline V gene lookup returns CDR1 SGHTA and CDR2 FQGNSA. The CDR3 nucleotides are TGTGCCAGCAGCTTAAGGGAGGGCGCTGAAGCTTTCTTT. Residues: CASSLREGAEAFF.

V usage is TRBV27 and J usage is TRBJ1-6, with 7 bases aligning to TRBD1. The trim removed 6 bases at V and 6 bases at J, leaving 11 bases unmatched. This CDR3 region has 16 residues. Germline CDR1 is MNHEY and CDR2 is SMNVEV (reference sequence). The DNA of the CDR3 is TGTGCCAGCAGCATCGACAGGGAAGGGGTTAATTCACCCCTCCACTTT. This sequence encodes CASSIDREGVNSPLHF.

This chain uses TRBV5-4 with TRBJ1-1, with D maybe TRBD1 (5 bases). The CDR3 covers 13 residues. The germline V and J ends were trimmed by 3 bases and 3 bases, with 9 bases remaining between them. Per germline, CDR1 SGHNT and CDR2 YYREEE (reference sequence). The CDR3 nucleotides read TGTGCCAGCAGCTACCGCAGGGACACTGAAGCTTTCTTT. It codes for CASSYRRDTEAFF.

The table lists this clone with a count of one. The CDR3 nucleotides are TGTGCCAGCCGGGACATCGGCATAAACACCATATATTTT. This translates into CASRDIGINTIYF. This chain uses TRBV19 with TRBJ1-3; tentative D call: TRBD1 (6 bases). Per the germline V gene, CDR1 is LNHDA and CDR2 is SQIVND (reference sequence). CDR3 length equals 13 residues. V was pared by 9 bases and J by 6 bases, with 15 bases between.

The chain couples TRBV19 to TRBJ1-3; no firm D call. The germline CDR1 and CDR2 sequences are LNHDA and SQIVND (reference sequence). Trimming shortened V by 6 bases and J by 2 bases, and 14 bases separated the two germline ends. The CDR3 spans 15 residues. The CDR3 region is CASRRSGSAGNTIYF. CDR3 DNA: TGTGCCAGTAGAAGGTCAGGATCGGCTGGAAACACCATATATTTT.

V usage is TRBV28 and J usage is TRBJ2-4; TRBD1 matches 10 bases. The CDR3 has 15 amino acids. Germline V gives CDR1 MDHEN, CDR2 SYDVKM. J lost 10 bases, V lost 4 bases, and 10 bases had no gene match. CDR3 sequence reads: CASSSGQGEGSIQYF. CDR3 nucleotides: TGTGCCAGCAGTTCCGGACAGGGGGAAGGCTCAATTCAGTACTTC.

V usage is TRBV5-4 and J usage is TRBJ1-1; 9 bases agree with TRBD1. V shed 2 bases and J 7 bases; nucleotides not matched to a gene: 9. Germline-derived CDR1 and CDR2 are SGHNT and YYREEE (reference sequence). This CDR3 has 15 residues. The CDR3 is CASSLPGTGFGEAFF. CDR3 sequence (DNA): TGTGCCAGCAGCTTACCCGGGACAGGGTTCGGTGAAGCTTTCTTT.

The chain couples TRBV19 to TRBJ1-5; D call uncertain. The CDR3 spans 15 residues. Germline loops: CDR1 LNHDA, CDR2 SQIVND (reference sequence). V was trimmed by 0 bases and J by 3 bases, leaving 9 bases between them. The CDR3 bases are TGTGCCAGTAGTATAGAGGGCGTTCCCAATCAGCCCCAGCATTTT. Protein sequence: CASSIEGVPNQPQHF.

The chain joins TRBV9 to TRBJ1-3; D remains ambiguous. Germline V gene data show CDR1 as SGDLS and CDR2 as YYNGEE. V dropped 2 bases and J dropped 0 bases, with 12 bases sitting between them. The CDR3 covers 16 residues. The CDR3 region is CASSVAGSYSGNTIYF. DNA of the CDR3: TGTGCCAGCAGCGTGGCGGGGAGCTACTCTGGAAACACCATATATTTT.

This clone was seen only once. This chain links TRBV5-6 with TRBJ2-1; 11 nucleotides align to TRBD2. There are 16 residues in the CDR3. Germline CDR1 is SGHDT and CDR2 is YYEEEE. V shed 4 bases, J shed 0 bases, and the junction held 3 bases outside the gene matches. CDR3 DNA sequence: TGTGCCAGCAGCCTCGGACTAGCGGGCTCCTACAATGAGCAGTTCTTC. It encodes CASSLGLAGSYNEQFF.

The chain recombines TRBV5-1 with TRBJ1-1, with 8 positions matching TRBD1. CDR1 SGHRS and CDR2 YFSETQ come from the germline V gene. Trimming took 5 bases from V and 1 from J; bases not matched to a gene: 7. The CDR3 is made up of 15 amino acids. The CDR3 bases are TGCGCCAGCAGTTTGATGACAGGGGAGAACACTGAAGCTTTCTTT. Amino acids: CASSLMTGENTEAFF. Full variable domain (remainder filled in from reference TRBV5-1 and TRBJ1-1): KAGVTQTPRYLIKTRGQQVTLSCSPISGHRSVSWYQQTPGQGLQFLFEYFSETQRNKGNFPGRFSGRQFSNSRSEMNVSTLELGDSALYLCASSLMTGENTEAFFGQGTRLTVV.

The rearrangement uses TRBV28 and TRBJ2-7; 11 nucleotides match TRBD2. With V trimmed by 6 bases and J by 4 bases, 17 bases remained unmatched. Germline loops: CDR1 MDHEN, CDR2 SYDVKM. The CDR3 contains 18 residues. CDR3 DNA sequence: TGTGCCAGCAGCTACCCCCTACTAGCGGGAGTCCCAAGGTACGAGCAGTACTTC. Translating gives CASSYPLLAGVPRYEQYF.